This record concerns one TCR beta chain sequence. The target antigen is unknown. This record belongs to a study of memory CD4+ T cells and cytomegalovirus serostatus. Produced via immunoSEQ multiplex PCR; TCRdb's table is partial and in-frame only. The sample includes 70,000 to 90,000 clones, approximately 78% seen only once; the top ten take around 2.6%. The sort gate was single viable CD3+CD4+CD8-CD45RO+ cells for memory CD4+ T cells. Study-wide results and caveats: Suggested: most of the CMV-linked TCR signature lies in CD4+ memory cells.

The sequenced sample was memory CD4+ T cells from blood. The receptor was derived from an adult in good health and CMV-seropositive.

Written as DNA, the CDR3 is TGCGCCAGCAGCCCCTCGAAATCGGCGGGGGAAAAGACCCAGTACTTC. Encoded protein: CASSPSKSAGEKTQYF. The V gene is TRBV4-1, the J gene TRBJ2-5; TRBD2 agrees at 7 bases. Germline CDR1 reads MGHRA; CDR2 reads YSYEKL. This CDR3 spans 16 amino acids. Trimming removed 4 bases from V and 6 bases from J; junction bases left unmatched: 14.